This T cell receptor beta chain was documented in a study of OX40 agonist ivuxolimab in advanced cancers. Using immunoSEQ multiplex PCR, the repertoire was profiled, and TCRdb retains in-frame clones only, with some absent. The profile shows approximately 50,000 clones, 82% of them singletons. V dropped 5 bases and J dropped 0 bases, with 8 bases sitting between them. The CDR3 totals 14 residues. Germline-derived CDR1 and CDR2 are MDHEN and SYDVKM. This chain links TRBV28 with TRBJ1-3; D unclear. The material sequenced was CD4+ or CD8+ T cells sorted from blood, taken in a trial of the OX40 agonist ivuxolimab. This TCR was sampled from an adult with an advanced solid tumor such as melanoma, head and neck, liver or kidney cancer. The CDR3 is CASSVRNSGNTIYF. The CDR3 nucleotides read TGTGCCAGCAGTGTGAGGAACTCTGGAAACACCATATATTTT.